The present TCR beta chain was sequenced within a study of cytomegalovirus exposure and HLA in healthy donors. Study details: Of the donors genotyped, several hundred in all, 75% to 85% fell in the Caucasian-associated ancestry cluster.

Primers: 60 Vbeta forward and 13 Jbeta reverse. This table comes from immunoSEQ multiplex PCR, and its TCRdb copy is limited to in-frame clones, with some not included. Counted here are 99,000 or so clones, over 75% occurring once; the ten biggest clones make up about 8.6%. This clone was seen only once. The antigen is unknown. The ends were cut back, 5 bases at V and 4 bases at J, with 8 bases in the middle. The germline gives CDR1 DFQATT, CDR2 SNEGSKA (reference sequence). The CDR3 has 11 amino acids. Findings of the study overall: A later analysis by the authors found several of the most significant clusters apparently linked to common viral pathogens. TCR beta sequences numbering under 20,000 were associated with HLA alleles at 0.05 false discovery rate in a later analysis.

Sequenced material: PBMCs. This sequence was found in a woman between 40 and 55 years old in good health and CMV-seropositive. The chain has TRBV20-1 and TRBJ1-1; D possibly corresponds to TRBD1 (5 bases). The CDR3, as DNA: TGCAGTGCTTACGACAGCACTGAAGCTTTCTTT. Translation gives CSAYDSTEAFF.